A single sample gave rise to the 25 T cell receptor beta chains below, sequenced in a study of radiotherapy plus CTLA-4 blockade in lung cancer. Measured with immunoSEQ multiplex PCR; TCRdb has only the in-frame clones, and not every one. The sample records about 84,000 clones, about two thirds being singletons. The starting material was peripheral blood, obtained from a patient treated with radiotherapy plus ipilimumab. The receptors come from a human donor with non-small cell lung cancer that progressed on radiotherapy plus ipilimumab.

The chain joins TRBV4-1 to TRBJ1-5, with D perhaps matching TRBD1 (5 bases). Trimming removed 1 base at V and 3 bases at J, with 16 bases between. The CDR3 is made up of 17 amino acids. The germline V gene has CDR1 MGHRA and CDR2 YSYEKL. CDR3 nucleotides: TGCGCCAGCAGCCAAGCTTCGGGCAGGGAGTTCAATCAGCCCCAGCATTTT. It codes for CASSQASGREFNQPQHF.

Only a few counts were recorded for this clone. This rearrangement joins TRBV11-2 to TRBJ2-5; no clear D. The DNA end is more similar to TRBJ2-7, so the J call may be wrong. The CDR3 consists of 13 residues. Germline loops: CDR1 SGHAT, CDR2 FQNNGV. CDR3: CASSLDSTYEQYF. In nucleotides, the CDR3 is TGTGCCAGCAGCTTAGATTCGACCTACGAGCAGTACTTC.

This chain connects TRBV5-5 to TRBJ2-1; 11 bases match TRBD1. Germline values: CDR1 SGHKS, CDR2 YYEKEE (reference sequence). This CDR3 has 15 residues. Trimming at V came to 2 bases and at J to 8 bases, leaving 6 bases not matched to a gene. Here the CDR3 DNA reads TGTGCCAGCAGCTTCCTCGGACAGGGGGCTGATGAGCAGTTCTTC. Translating gives CASSFLGQGADEQFF.

The genes are TRBV28 and TRBJ2-5, with 8 positions matching TRBD1. V shed 6 bases, J shed 4 bases, and the junction held 13 bases outside the gene matches. Germline-derived CDR1 and CDR2 are MDHEN and SYDVKM. The CDR3 runs to 16 residues. The CDR3 nucleotides are TGTGCCAGCAGCCCCCCAGGCAGGGGGCGCGGAGAGACCCAGTACTTC. Its protein product is CASSPPGRGRGETQYF.

The V and J genes are TRBV27 and TRBJ2-1; D not resolved. V lost 5 bases to trimming and J lost 0 bases, with 11 bases between them. Germline V gene sequence: CDR1 MNHEY, CDR2 SMNVEV (reference sequence). This CDR3 region has 15 residues. DNA of the CDR3: TGTGCCAGCAGTCCCCAGGCACGCTCCTACAATGAGCAGTTCTTC. It yields the protein CASSPQARSYNEQFF.

The chain recombines TRBV2 with TRBJ2-1, with D unclear. There are 12 residues in the CDR3. Trimming shortened V by 6 bases and J by 9 bases, and 12 bases separated the two germline ends. CDR1 is SNHLY, CDR2 FYNNEI, per germline. The chain's CDR3 is CASSLPGFEQFF. The CDR3 DNA reads as TGTGCCAGCAGCCTTCCCGGATTTGAGCAGTTCTTC.

The chain couples TRBV29-1 to TRBJ2-7; maybe TRBD2 (6 bases). The CDR3 is 13 amino acids. Germline V CDR1 and CDR2: SQVTM, ANQGSEA. V shed 6 bases and J shed 2 bases, with 14 bases lying between them. The CDR3 loop reads CSVTGTRAYEQYF. The CDR3, as DNA: TGCAGCGTCACCGGGACTCGAGCCTACGAGCAGTACTTC.

This clone has just a few counts. This chain uses TRBV9 with TRBJ2-6; D may be TRBD1 (5 bases). Germline lookup yields CDR1 SGDLS and CDR2 YYNGEE. The CDR3 has 17 amino acids. Between the trimmed V and J ends, which lost 4 bases and 0 bases, there was a span of 14 bases. The CDR3 sequence: CASSSWGGASGANVLTF. CDR3 sequence (DNA): TGTGCCAGCAGCTCCTGGGGTGGGGCCTCTGGGGCCAACGTCCTGACTTTC.

The chain joins TRBV2 to TRBJ1-4; no firm D call. Germline V CDR1 and CDR2: SNHLY, FYNNEI. The V and J ends lost 4 bases and 5 bases respectively, with 17 bases between them. The CDR3 loop spans 16 amino acids. The CDR3 spells CASSVSRSTLNEKLFF. In nucleotides, the CDR3 is TGTGCCAGCAGTGTTAGTAGATCCACCCTAAATGAAAAACTGTTTTTT.

The CDR3 DNA reads TGTGCCAGTAGTCCAGCCCTGGCGGCGAACTATGGCTACACCTTC. It is translated as CASSPALAANYGYTF. The chain is built from TRBV19 and TRBJ1-2, with D hard to call. V dropped 5 bases and J dropped 2 bases, with 15 bases sitting between them. From germline, CDR1 is LNHDA and CDR2 SQIVND (reference sequence). CDR3 length: 15 amino acids.

The V and J genes are TRBV7-9 and TRBJ2-7, with a tentative D call TRBD1 (6 bases). V was pared by 1 base and J by 6 bases, with 13 bases between. This CDR3 is built from 14 residues. Germline assignment: CDR1 SEHNR and CDR2 FQNEAQ (reference sequence). DNA of the CDR3: TGTGCCAGCAGCTTAGAAGGGGGATCCGCCGAGCAGTACTTC. Protein: CASSLEGGSAEQYF.

This clone was detected only once. The chain links TRBV19 to TRBJ1-2; a possible D gene is TRBD1 (6 bases). Trimming stripped 10 bases from V and 0 bases from J, with 9 bases between. Germline values: CDR1 LNHDA, CDR2 SQIVND (reference sequence). The CDR3 covers 12 residues. CDR3 nucleotide sequence: TGTGCCACCAGGACAGCTAACTATGGCTACACCTTC. Its protein is CATRTANYGYTF.

V and J are TRBV7-3 and TRBJ2-2, with 8 bases aligning to TRBD2. This CDR3 is 16 amino acids long. In germline, CDR1 is SGHTA, CDR2 FQGTGA. The V gene end was trimmed by 4 bases and the J gene end by 4 bases; junction bases not matched to a gene: 8. CDR3 loop: CASSSGGTPTTGELFF. In DNA, the CDR3 is TGTGCCAGCAGCTCGGGGGGGACTCCAACCACCGGGGAGCTGTTTTTT.

J is TRBJ1-5 and V is TRBV27; TRBD1 agrees at 8 bases. The CDR3 totals 15 residues. The junction had 8 bases not matched to a gene; V was cut back by 8 bases and J by 2 bases. Germline V CDR1 and CDR2: MNHEY, SMNVEV (reference sequence). CDR3 in DNA: TGTGCCAGCGCCCCAGGGGGCCGGGGCAATCAGCCCCAGCATTTT. As protein: CASAPGGRGNQPQHF.

This rearrangement joins TRBV28 to TRBJ1-6; perhaps TRBD1 as D (5 bases). Trimming stripped 11 bases from V and 6 bases from J, with 17 bases between. Germline V gene lookup returns CDR1 MDHEN and CDR2 SYDVKM. The length of the CDR3 is 14 residues. CDR3 nucleotide sequence: TGTGCCTGCCGTGGGGGGAGTGCTAATTCACCCCTCCACTTT. It yields the protein CACRGGSANSPLHF. Full variable domain (missing parts from reference TRBV28 and TRBJ1-6): DVKVTQSSRYLVKRTGEKVFLECVQDMDHENMFWYRQDPGLGLRLIYFSYDVKMKEKGDIPEGYSVSREKKERFSLILESASTNQTSMYLCACRGGSANSPLHFGNGTRLTVT.

The table lists this clone with a count of one. The V and J genes are TRBV4-2 and TRBJ2-3; 10 bases fit TRBD2. V shed 0 bases, J shed 3 bases, and the junction held 9 bases outside the gene matches. This CDR3 contains 18 residues. Germline lookup yields CDR1 LGHNA and CDR2 YNFKEQ. The CDR3 DNA reads as TGTGCCAGCAGCCAAGAGGGCCTAGCGGGAGTCGGTACAGATACGCAGTATTTT. It is translated as CASSQEGLAGVGTDTQYF.

As regards this clone: The junction and the germline gene differ at one end; a read error may be behind it. This sequence joins TRBV7-7 and TRBJ2-1; D perhaps matches TRBD1 (5 bases). This CDR3 region has 14 residues. Per the germline V gene, CDR1 is SSHAT and CDR2 is FNYEAQ (reference sequence). The CDR3 DNA follows: TGTGCTAGCAGCCCCCAGGGTGGTGTGGGTGAGCAGTTCTTC. Translating it yields CASSPQGGVGEQFF.

This clone came up a few times. The rearrangement links TRBV29-1 to TRBJ2-1, with TRBD1 identical over 9 bases. This CDR3 has 15 residues. In germline, CDR1 is SQVTM, CDR2 ANQGSEA. Trimming took 5 bases from V and 1 from J; bases not matched to a gene: 6. The CDR3 spells CSVLGQGGSYNEQFF. CDR3 DNA sequence: TGCAGCGTTTTGGGACAGGGAGGGTCCTACAATGAGCAGTTCTTC.

This clone has just a few counts. This chain uses TRBV7-4 with TRBJ2-1; D gene ambiguous. This CDR3 spans 15 amino acids. Germline CDR1 reads SGHVT; CDR2 reads SQSDAQ. Trimming stripped 2 bases from V and 5 bases from J, with 13 bases between. The CDR3: CASSLRTASNNEQFF. The CDR3 DNA reads TGTGCCAGCAGCTTACGCACCGCGAGTAACAATGAGCAGTTCTTC.

The chain employs TRBV7-9 and TRBJ2-5, with D tentatively TRBD1 (6 bases). Germline V gene sequence: CDR1 SEHNR, CDR2 FQNEAQ (reference sequence). V lost 3 bases, J lost 2 bases, and 13 bases lay in between. This CDR3 contains 15 residues. This CDR3 is CASSLISGEQETQYF. The CDR3 DNA follows: TGTGCCAGCAGCTTGATTTCAGGGGAGCAAGAGACCCAGTACTTC. Full variable domain (missing parts from reference TRBV7-9 and TRBJ2-5): DTGVSQNPRHKITKRGQNVTFRCDPISEHNRLYWYRQTLGQGPEFLTYFQNEAQLEKSRLLSDRFSAERPKGSFSTLEIQRTEQGDSAMYLCASSLISGEQETQYFGPGTRLLVL.

The gene calls are TRBV6-1 and TRBJ1-1; D is unclear. Germline CDR1 MNHNS, CDR2 SASEGT. The CDR3 covers 10 residues. Trimming shortened V by 5 bases and J by 8 bases, and 6 bases separated the two germline ends. The CDR3 region has the DNA TGTGCCAGCAGTCCTTGGGAAGCTTTCTTT. Translation: CASSPWEAFF.

Turning to this clone: The same CDR3 can be traced to other DNA sequences in this sample. This sequence joins TRBV29-1 and TRBJ1-1, with D possibly TRBD1 on 5 matching bases. V gave up 7 bases and J gave up 5 bases, with 17 bases separating them. Per the germline V gene, CDR1 is SQVTM and CDR2 is ANQGSEA. This CDR3 has 13 amino acids. The CDR3 here is CSALRGRGTEAFF. The CDR3, as DNA: TGCAGCGCCCTACGGGGACGCGGGACTGAAGCTTTCTTT.

The chain links TRBV7-9 to TRBJ1-5; D remains unclear. V lost 1 base to trimming and J lost 7 bases, with 8 bases between them. The germline gives CDR1 SEHNR, CDR2 FQNEAQ (reference sequence). The CDR3 is 13 residues long. CDR3 amino acids: CASSLGGDQPQHF. The CDR3 DNA reads TGTGCCAGCAGCTTAGGGGGTGACCAGCCCCAGCATTTT.

The chain is built from TRBV18 and TRBJ1-5; D remains ambiguous. CDR3 length equals 14 residues. The V end was cut by 5 bases, the J end by 3 bases, with 11 bases between. CDR1 is KGHSH and CDR2 is LQKENI in the germline V gene. The CDR3 DNA reads TGTGCCAGCTCAACGGGCCTTCCCAATCAGCCCCAGCATTTT. Protein product: CASSTGLPNQPQHF.

The chain carries TRBV6-5 and TRBJ1-6; 8 nucleotides match TRBD1. Germline-derived CDR1 and CDR2 are MNHEY and SVGAGI. V shed 1 base and J 11 bases; nucleotides not matched to a gene: 10. The CDR3 runs to 16 residues. The CDR3 nucleotides read TGTGCCAGCAGTTACTACTCCGGACAGGGTGGTACACCCCTCCACTTT. Its translation: CASSYYSGQGGTPLHF.